Below, 9 T cell receptor beta chains from the same sample are listed, as sequenced in a study of T cells in narcolepsy. TCRdb's table, derived via immunoSEQ multiplex PCR, lists solely in-frame clones and lacks some. Counted here are about 32,000 clones, approximately 86% occurring once; the ten biggest clones make up around 0.9%. The sample was CD45RA- memory CD4+ T cells from PBMCs. The receptors derive from a human donor with narcolepsy.

This clone came up once. This chain links TRBV12-5 with TRBJ2-3; the D is unclear. Trimming left V 1 base short and J 4 bases short, with 9 bases between. The CDR3 is 14 residues long. Germline CDR1 and CDR2: LGHNT and FRNRAP. The CDR3 spells CASGLGLVSDTQYF. CDR3 nucleotide sequence: TGTGCTAGTGGTTTGGGTCTAGTGTCAGATACGCAGTATTTT.

This chain joins TRBV18 and TRBJ1-2; no reliable D call. Per germline, CDR1 KGHSH and CDR2 LQKENI. This CDR3 is 13 amino acids long. Between the trimmed V and J ends, which lost 2 bases and 0 bases, there was a span of 4 bases. The CDR3 here is CASSPGPNYGYTF. The CDR3 region has the DNA TGTGCCAGCTCACCAGGGCCTAACTATGGCTACACCTTC.

V is TRBV15 and J is TRBJ2-1, with 11 bases aligning to TRBD1. CDR1 and CDR2 (germline): LNHNV, YYDKDF (reference sequence). With V trimmed by 8 bases and J by 8 bases, 8 bases remained unmatched. The CDR3 is made up of 14 amino acids. The CDR3 DNA follows: TGTGCCACCGAAGGGGACAGGGGGTTGCATGAGCAGTTCTTC. Translation gives CATEGDRGLHEQFF.

The gene calls are TRBV6-1 and TRBJ2-1; possible D gene TRBD2, 6 bases. Trimming cost V 6 bases and J 0 bases, with 12 bases left between them. The CDR3 consists of 15 residues. CDR1 is MNHNS and CDR2 is SASEGT in the germline V gene. The CDR3 DNA is TGTGCCAGCAGGCCGGGAGCGGGCTCCTACAATGAGCAGTTCTTC. Protein sequence: CASRPGAGSYNEQFF.

A remark on this clone: At the DNA level, this CDR3 is encoded by other sequences in the same sample as well. V usage is TRBV7-2 and J usage is TRBJ2-7; D call uncertain. V was shortened by 2 bases and J by 3 bases, with 8 bases between the two germline ends. CDR3 length: 13 residues. Germline loops: CDR1 SGHTA, CDR2 FQGNSA. CDR3 sequence reads: CASSLPGGYEQYF. The CDR3 DNA is TGTGCCAGCAGCTTACCCGGTGGCTACGAGCAGTACTTC.

For the CDR3, the DNA is TGTGCCAGCAGTGCCCGAGGGACTAGCGGGGCTGTCACAGATACGCAGTATTTT. It translates to CASSARGTSGAVTDTQYF. The chain couples TRBV27 to TRBJ2-3, with 13 bases identical to TRBD2. The CDR3 is 18 amino acids. Trimming at V came to 5 bases and at J to 2 bases, leaving 10 bases not matched to a gene. The V gene's germline CDR1 is MNHEY and CDR2 SMNVEV (reference sequence).

The rearrangement uses TRBV19 and TRBJ1-2; a weak D match, TRBD1 (6 bases). Germline assignment: CDR1 LNHDA and CDR2 SQIVND (reference sequence). V was shortened by 1 base and J by 3 bases, with 9 bases between the two germline ends. This CDR3 spans 14 amino acids. In DNA form, the CDR3 reads TGTGCCAGTAGTATAGGGACAGTGGACTATGGCTACACCTTC. Encoded protein: CASSIGTVDYGYTF. Based on the CDR3 plus reference TRBV19 and TRBJ1-2, the full variable domain is DGGITQSPKYLFRKEGQNVTLSCEQNLNHDAMYWYRQDPGQGLRLIYYSQIVNDFQKGDIAEGYSVSREKKESFPLTVTSAQKNPTAFYLCASSIGTVDYGYTFGSGTRLTVV.

This chain links TRBV4-1 with TRBJ1-2; TRBD1 agrees at 7 bases. This CDR3 has 16 amino acids. Unmatched junction bases numbered 6, after V lost 1 base and J lost 1 base. Per germline, CDR1 MGHRA and CDR2 YSYEKL. DNA of the CDR3: TGCGCCAGCAGCCAAGCAGGGGGAGGGGTTAACTATGGCTACACCTTC. It yields the protein CASSQAGGGVNYGYTF.

This chain connects TRBV5-1 to TRBJ2-3, with 7 bases aligning to TRBD1. The CDR3 length is 17 residues. J was trimmed by 1 base and V by 2 bases; bases with no gene match: 10. The V gene's germline CDR1 is SGHRS and CDR2 YFSETQ. CDR3 in amino acids: CASSLRVNRGGTDTQYF. For the CDR3, the DNA is TGCGCCAGCAGCTTACGGGTTAACAGGGGCGGCACAGATACGCAGTATTTT. The variable domain in full, with the rest retrieved from reference TRBV5-1 and TRBJ2-3, is KAGVTQTPRYLIKTRGQQVTLSCSPISGHRSVSWYQQTPGQGLQFLFEYFSETQRNKGNFPGRFSGRQFSNSRSEMNVSTLELGDSALYLCASSLRVNRGGTDTQYFGPGTRLTVL.